This record covers a single TCR beta chain. Its target is not known. This record comes from a study of Ad26.COV2.S vaccination and SARS-CoV-2 variants. Overall study: Within the COV1001 Ad26.COV2.S trial arm, the donor was enrolled. Ad26.COV2.S shots went into the muscle once or twice, 56 days apart. The study, taken as a whole, reports: Analytic work on TCR breadth and depth might have understated the full extent of total T cell responses. The breadth of spike-specific CD8+ and CD4+ T cell responses after vaccination was reportedly substantial.

Trimming took off 0 bases at V and 2 bases at J, with 14 bases between the two ends. The CDR3 sequence is 17 residues long. The germline gives CDR1 SGHTA, CDR2 FQGTGA. Only in-frame clones appear in the TCRdb table, and some are missing; sequencing was by immunoSEQ multiplex PCR. The sample has around 450,000 clones; around nine tenths are singletons. Described treatment: 15 to 20 received Ad26.COV2.S at low or high dose, single or two shots; about 5 received placebo; per-sample allocation not given. The samples were gathered on day 63 after the first injection of vaccine or placebo. The origin of this receptor is a person between 18 and 59 years old who received the Ad26.COV2.S COVID-19 vaccine or a placebo. This chain connects TRBV7-3 to TRBJ2-1; tentatively, D is TRBD1 or TRBD2 (6 bases each). The specimen comprised peripheral blood, sampled in a trial of Ad26.COV2.S vaccine versus placebo. Written as DNA, the CDR3 is TGTGCCAGCAGCTTAACGGTGAAGGGGGGAACCTACAATGAGCAGTTCTTC. Protein product: CASSLTVKGGTYNEQFF.